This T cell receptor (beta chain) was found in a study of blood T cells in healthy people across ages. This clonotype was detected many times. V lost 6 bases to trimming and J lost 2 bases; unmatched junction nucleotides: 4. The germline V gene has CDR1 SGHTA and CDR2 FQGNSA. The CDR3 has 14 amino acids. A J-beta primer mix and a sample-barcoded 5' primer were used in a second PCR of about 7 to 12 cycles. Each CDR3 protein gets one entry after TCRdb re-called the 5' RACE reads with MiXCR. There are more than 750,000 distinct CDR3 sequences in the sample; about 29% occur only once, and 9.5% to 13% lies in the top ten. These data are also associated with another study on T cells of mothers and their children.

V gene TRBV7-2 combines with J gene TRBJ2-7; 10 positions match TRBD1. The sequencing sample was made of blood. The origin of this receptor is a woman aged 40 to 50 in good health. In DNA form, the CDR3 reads TGTGCCAGCAGTTTCGGGACAGGGGCCTACGAGCAGTACTTC. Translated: CASSFGTGAYEQYF.